What follows are 2 T cell receptor beta chains derived from one specimen sequenced in a study of cytomegalovirus exposure and HLA in healthy donors. The study ran its PCR with 60 Vbeta and 13 Jbeta primers. Assay: immunoSEQ multiplex PCR; the TCRdb copy retains only in-frame clones and omits some. The sample lists approximately 79,000 clones; around four fifths were seen once. Sequencing was carried out using PBMCs. The receptors shown here come from a boy aged 5-17 years in good health and CMV-seronegative.

The chain is built from TRBV9 and TRBJ2-7; D might be TRBD1 (6 bases). V shed 0 bases and J shed 1 base, with 8 bases lying between them. This CDR3 region has 14 residues. The germline V gene has CDR1 SGDLS and CDR2 YYNGEE. CDR3 residues: CASSVADSSYEQYF. CDR3 nucleotides: TGTGCCAGCAGCGTAGCGGACAGTTCCTACGAGCAGTACTTC.

J is TRBJ1-2 and V is TRBV4-3; 7 bases match TRBD1. After removal of 1 base from V and 0 bases from J, the junction contained 8 bases not matched to a gene. The length of the CDR3 is 17 residues. Looked up from germline, CDR1 is LGHNA and CDR2 is YSLEER. This CDR3 is CASSQVGTEVANYGYTF. The CDR3 DNA sequence: TGCGCCAGCAGCCAAGTTGGGACAGAAGTAGCTAACTATGGCTACACCTTC.